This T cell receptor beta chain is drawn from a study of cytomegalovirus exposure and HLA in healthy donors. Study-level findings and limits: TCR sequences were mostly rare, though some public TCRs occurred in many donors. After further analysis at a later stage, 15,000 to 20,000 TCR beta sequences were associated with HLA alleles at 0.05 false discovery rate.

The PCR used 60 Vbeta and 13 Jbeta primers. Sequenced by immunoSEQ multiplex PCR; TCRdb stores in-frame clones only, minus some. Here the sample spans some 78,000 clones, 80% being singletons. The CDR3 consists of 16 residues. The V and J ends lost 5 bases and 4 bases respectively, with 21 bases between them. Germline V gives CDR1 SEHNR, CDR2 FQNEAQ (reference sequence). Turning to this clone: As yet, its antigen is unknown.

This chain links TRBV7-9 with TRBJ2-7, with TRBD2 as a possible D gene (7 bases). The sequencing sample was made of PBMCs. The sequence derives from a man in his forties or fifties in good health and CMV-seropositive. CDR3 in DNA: TGTGCCAGCAGCCTCTCGGGGGGCGGGAGCTTGTACGAGCAGTACTTC. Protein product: CASSLSGGGSLYEQYF.